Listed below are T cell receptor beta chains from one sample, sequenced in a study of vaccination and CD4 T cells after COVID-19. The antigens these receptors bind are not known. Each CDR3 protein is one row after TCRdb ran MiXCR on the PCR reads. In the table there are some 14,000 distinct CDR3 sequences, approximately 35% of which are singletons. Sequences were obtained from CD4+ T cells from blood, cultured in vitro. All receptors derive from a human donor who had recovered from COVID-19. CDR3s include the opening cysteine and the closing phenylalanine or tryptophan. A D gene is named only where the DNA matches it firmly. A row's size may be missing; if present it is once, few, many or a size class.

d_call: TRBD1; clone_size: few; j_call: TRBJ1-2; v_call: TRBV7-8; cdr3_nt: TGTGCCAGCAGCCCCCGACAGGGGCCATACTATGGCTACACCTTC; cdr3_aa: CASSPRQGPYYGYTF
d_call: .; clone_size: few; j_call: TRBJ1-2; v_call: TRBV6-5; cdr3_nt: TGTGCCAGCAGTTACAGCTTGGACAGCCTCTATGGCTACACCTTC; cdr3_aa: CASSYSLDSLYGYTF
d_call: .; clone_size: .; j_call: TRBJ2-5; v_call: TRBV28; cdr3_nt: TGTGCCAGCACCTCCACGGGGCGGGAAGAGACCCAGTACTTC; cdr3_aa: CASTSTGREETQYF
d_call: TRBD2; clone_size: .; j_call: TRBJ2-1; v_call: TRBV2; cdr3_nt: TGTGCCAGCAGTCCAAGGGCCCAACTAGCGGGAGTCGGGAATGAGCAGTTCTTC; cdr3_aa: CASSPRAQLAGVGNEQFF
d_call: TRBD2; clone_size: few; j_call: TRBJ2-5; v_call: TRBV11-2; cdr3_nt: TGTGCCAGCAGCCTGGGACTACAAGAGACCCAGTACTTC; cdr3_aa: CASSLGLQETQYF
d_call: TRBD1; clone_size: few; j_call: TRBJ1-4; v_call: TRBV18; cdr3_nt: TGTGCCAGTTCAAGCCCGGGACAGACGTATGAAAAACTGTTTTTT; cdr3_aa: CASSSPGQTYEKLFF
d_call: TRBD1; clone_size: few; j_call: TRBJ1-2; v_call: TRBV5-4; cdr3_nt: TGTGCCAGCAGCACTCAGGGACAGCCCTATGGCTACACCTTC; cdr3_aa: CASSTQGQPYGYTF
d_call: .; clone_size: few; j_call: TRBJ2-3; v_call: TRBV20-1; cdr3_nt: TGCAGTGCTCCGCGACTAGTCCAAGGCACAGATACGCAGTATTTT; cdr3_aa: CSAPRLVQGTDTQYF
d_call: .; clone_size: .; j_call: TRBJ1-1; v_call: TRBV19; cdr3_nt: TGTGCCAGTAGTGCTCGGACAGAGTCGTTTGAAGCTTTCTTT; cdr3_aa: CASSARTESFEAFF
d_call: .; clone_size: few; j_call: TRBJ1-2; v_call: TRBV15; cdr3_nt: TGTGCCACCAGCGGAAGTAGGACCTATGGCTACACCTTC; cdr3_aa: CATSGSRTYGYTF
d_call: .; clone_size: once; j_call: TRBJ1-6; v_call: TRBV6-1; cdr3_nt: TGTGCCAGCAGTCCAACATACTCTTACATTTCACCCCTCCACTTT; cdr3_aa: CASSPTYSYISPLHF